The rows below give T cell receptor beta chains drawn from one sample of a study of spatial heterogeneity in lung cancer. One entry per CDR3 protein results from TCRdb running MiXCR on the 5' RACE reads. The repertoire holds about 120,000 distinct CDR3 sequences, with roughly an eighth as singletons. Sequenced here: PBMCs, sampled at follow-up. The source of these receptors is a male donor with early-stage non-small cell lung cancer. CDR3s include the opening cysteine and the closing phenylalanine or tryptophan. D genes are given only for firm matches. For some rows the clone size is stated as once, few or many, or as a class when expanded; others skip it.

J	D	size	V	DNA	CDR3
TRBJ1-2	-	-	TRBV29-1	TGCAGCGTGCTAGAGGACAGTAAAAGAGGCTATGGCTACACCTTC	CSVLEDSKRGYGYTF
TRBJ1-5	-	many	TRBV9	TGTGCCAGCAGTGACGGTCATAGCAATCAGCCCCAGCATTTT	CASSDGHSNQPQHF
TRBJ2-1	TRBD2	few	TRBV20-1	TGCAGTGCTAGATGGGGGGAGGGCTCCTACAATGAGCAGTTCTTC	CSARWGEGSYNEQFF
TRBJ2-1	-	-	TRBV7-8	TGTGCCAGCAGCCTTCTTTATAGGACTTCCTACAATGAGCAGTTCTTC	CASSLLYRTSYNEQFF
TRBJ2-4	-	many	TRBV10-2	TGCGCCAGCAGTGAAGCAGGGATGTTAGCCAAAAACATTCAGTACTTC	CASSEAGMLAKNIQYF
TRBJ2-1	TRBD1	many	TRBV27	TGTGCCAGCAGTCCGACAGGGACCCACTCCTACAATGAGCAGTTCTTC	CASSPTGTHSYNEQFF
TRBJ2-4	TRBD1	many	TRBV28	TGTGCCAGCAGGGGGGACAGGGTTGGATCCAAAAACATTCAGTACTTC	CASRGDRVGSKNIQYF
TRBJ2-3	-	few	TRBV10-3	TGTGCCATCAGTGAGGGCATAGGGGGCACAGATACGCAGTATTTT	CAISEGIGGTDTQYF
TRBJ1-4	TRBD1	few	TRBV6-1	TGTGCCAGCAGGGACAGGGGAGGGGAAAAACTGTTTTTT	CASRDRGGEKLFF
TRBJ2-3	-	-	TRBV4-1	TGCGCCAGCAGCCCTACCGGGCTAGCCGAACTTGTGGAAGATACGCAGTATTTT	CASSPTGLAELVEDTQYF
TRBJ2-1	-	-	TRBV5-4	TGTGCCAGCAGCTTGTTTGGAGGAAATGAGCAGTTCTTC	CASSLFGGNEQFF
TRBJ2-7	-	-	TRBV6-5	TGTGCCAGCAGGGACAGCACGGTATTGGAGCAGTACTTC	CASRDSTVLEQYF
TRBJ2-1	-	many	TRBV2	TGTGCCAGCAACGGGGAAAACTATGAGCAGTTCTTC	CASNGENYEQFF
TRBJ2-1	TRBD2	-	TRBV6-6	TGTGCCAGCAGCCGTACCCCTAGCGGCACCTACAATGAGCAGTTCTTC	CASSRTPSGTYNEQFF
TRBJ1-5	-	-	TRBV2	TGTGCCAGCAGGGACGGCTTAGGGCCCCAGCATTTT	CASRDGLGPQHF
TRBJ1-3	TRBD1	few	TRBV7-2	TGTGCCAGCAGCTTTAGGGACAGCCCTGGAAACACCATATATTTT	CASSFRDSPGNTIYF
TRBJ1-2	TRBD1	many	TRBV24-1	TGTGCCACCAGTCAGACAGGGGAGCTATATGGCTACACCTTC	CATSQTGELYGYTF
TRBJ2-3	-	-	TRBV9	TGTGCCAGCAGCGTAGCCAATACGGGCGATACGCGGTATTTT	CASSVANTGDTRYF
TRBJ2-7	TRBD1	few	TRBV20-1	TGCAGTGCTAGAGCCGGGACAGGGTCCAACGAGCAGTACTTC	CSARAGTGSNEQYF
TRBJ2-3	-	-	TRBV7-8	TGTGCCAGCAGCCCCCCCCCGGACATCACAGATACGCAGTATTTT	CASSPPPDITDTQYF
TRBJ1-4	TRBD1	many	TRBV20-1	TGCAGTGCTACAGGGGGTCGGGAAAAACTGTTTTTT	CSATGGREKLFF
TRBJ2-7	TRBD1	many	TRBV7-9	TGTGCCAGCAGCTTCGGACAGGGGGAGGCCGAGCAGTACTTC	CASSFGQGEAEQYF
TRBJ1-5	-	-	TRBV18	TGTGCCAGCTCACCAGCGGGGGGCAATCAGCCCCAGCATTTT	CASSPAGGNQPQHF
TRBJ2-1	-	few	TRBV20-1	TGCAGTTCTCCTCAGGCCAATGAGCAGTTCTTC	CSSPQANEQFF
TRBJ1-1	TRBD1	few	TRBV7-2	TGTGCCAGCAGCTTAGCTCAGACAGGGATGAACACTGAAGCTTTCTTT	CASSLAQTGMNTEAFF
TRBJ2-6	-	few	TRBV11-2	TGTGCCAGCAGCCTCGTCCCCACAGGGAGCGGGGCCAACGTCCTGACTTTC	CASSLVPTGSGANVLTF
TRBJ2-5	-	-	TRBV2	TGTGCCAGCAAGTTTGTGCTGGGTAAATTTGACCAAGAGACCCAGTACTTC	CASKFVLGKFDQETQYF
TRBJ1-2	TRBD1	-	TRBV2	TGTGCCAGCAGCCTGGACAGGTTGTACGGCTACACCTTC	CASSLDRLYGYTF